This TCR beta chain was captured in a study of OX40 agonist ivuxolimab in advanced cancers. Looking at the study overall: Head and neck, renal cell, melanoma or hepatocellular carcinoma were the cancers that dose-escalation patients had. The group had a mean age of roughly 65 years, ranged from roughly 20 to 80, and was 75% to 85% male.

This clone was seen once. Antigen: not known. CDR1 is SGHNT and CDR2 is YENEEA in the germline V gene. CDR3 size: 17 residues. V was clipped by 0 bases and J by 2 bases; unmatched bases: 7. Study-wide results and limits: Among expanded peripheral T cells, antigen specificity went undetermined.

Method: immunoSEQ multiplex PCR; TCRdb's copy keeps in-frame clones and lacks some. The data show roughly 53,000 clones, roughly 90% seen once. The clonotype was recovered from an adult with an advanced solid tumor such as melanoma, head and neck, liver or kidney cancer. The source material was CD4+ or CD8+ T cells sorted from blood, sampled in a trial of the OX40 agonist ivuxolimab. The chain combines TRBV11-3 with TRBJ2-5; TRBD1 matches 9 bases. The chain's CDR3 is CASSLDSETGGQETQYF. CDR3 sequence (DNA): TGTGCCAGCAGCTTAGATTCGGAGACAGGGGGACAAGAGACCCAGTACTTC. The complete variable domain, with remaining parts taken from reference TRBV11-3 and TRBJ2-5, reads EAGVVQSPRYKIIEKKQPVAFWCNPISGHNTLYWYLQNLGQGPELLIRYENEEAVDDSQLPKDRFSAERLKGVDSTLKIQPAELGDSAVYLCASSLDSETGGQETQYFGPGTRLLVL.